The 25 T cell receptor beta chains reported below all come from one sample, sequenced in a study of blood T cell repertoires in COVID-19. Measured with immunoSEQ multiplex PCR; TCRdb has only the in-frame clones, and not every one. This table has approximately 70,000 clones, roughly 87% appearing once. The sequenced sample consisted of peripheral blood. Receptors originate from a woman aged 45-65 years with COVID-19, enrolled during active disease.

In this sample, this clone turned up a few times. The V gene is TRBV24-1, the J gene TRBJ2-7; 9 bases are shared with TRBD1. V gave up 7 bases and J gave up 6 bases; unmatched junction bases: 6. Germline CDR1 reads KGHDR; CDR2 reads SFDVKD. The CDR3 extends over 13 amino acids. The CDR3 DNA follows: TGTGCCACCAGAGCCTCGGACAGGGGCGAGCAGTACTTC. Its protein product is CATRASDRGEQYF.

This clone showed up just once. J is TRBJ2-1 and V is TRBV5-8, with 8 bases matching TRBD2. The CDR3 loop spans 18 amino acids. V was pared by 4 bases and J by 7 bases, with 19 bases of the junction left unmatched. The germline CDR1 and CDR2 sequences are SGHTS and YDEGEE. For the CDR3, the DNA is TGTGCCAGCAGCCGGCCCATTTCCTGGCGGGAGGTGGGGAATGAGCAGTTCTTC. It specifies CASSRPISWREVGNEQFF.

The chain employs TRBV7-8 and TRBJ1-1; D possibly corresponds to TRBD1 (5 bases). Trimming stripped 4 bases from V and 10 bases from J, with 19 bases between. This CDR3 comprises 14 residues. Germline V lookup: CDR1 SGHVS, CDR2 FQNEAQ. The CDR3 DNA reads as TGTGCCAGCAGCTCAATGGGGGGTATCGGGCGAGCTTTCTTT. Translated, it gives CASSSMGGIGRAFF.

The chain carries TRBV11-1 and TRBJ2-5; D possibly corresponds to TRBD2 (6 bases). The CDR3 is made up of 14 amino acids. Germline CDR1 is SGHAT and CDR2 is FQDESV (reference sequence). The V gene lost 5 bases and the J gene lost 4 bases, with 14 bases spanning the gap. The CDR3 nucleotides read TGTGCCAGCAGCAATCGGGACTGGATAGAGACCCAGTACTTC. Amino acids: CASSNRDWIETQYF.

The J gene is TRBJ1-3, the V gene TRBV19; weak D call: TRBD1 (6 bases). Trimming removed 5 bases at V and 0 bases at J, with 14 bases between. The length of the CDR3 is 16 residues. Germline-derived CDR1 and CDR2 are LNHDA and SQIVND (reference sequence). CDR3 protein: CASSFYRDTSGNTIYF. As DNA, the CDR3 is TGTGCCAGTAGTTTCTACCGGGACACCTCTGGAAACACCATATATTTT.

The chain recombines TRBV4-2 with TRBJ2-2, with D perhaps matching TRBD2 (5 bases). In germline, CDR1 is LGHNA, CDR2 YNFKEQ. Trimming cost V 5 bases and J 4 bases, with 17 bases left between them. CDR3 length: 16 amino acids. CDR3 amino acids: CASSYTGEGATGELFF. The CDR3 DNA is TGTGCCAGCAGCTACACCGGGGAAGGAGCCACCGGGGAGCTGTTTTTT.

The rearrangement uses TRBV30 and TRBJ2-3; TRBD1 aligns across 8 bases. The CDR3 loop spans 13 amino acids. Germline CDR1 reads GTSNPN; CDR2 reads SVGIG (reference sequence). V shed 4 bases and J 1 base; nucleotides not matched to a gene: 1. For the CDR3, the DNA is TGTGCCTGGAACAGGGGGGGCACAGATACGCAGTATTTT. Translating it yields CAWNRGGTDTQYF.

This sequence joins TRBV5-6 and TRBJ1-5, with D uncertain. The germline CDR1 and CDR2 sequences are SGHDT and YYEEEE. This CDR3 comprises 15 residues. V lost 2 bases and J lost 4, with 13 bases in between. The CDR3 nucleotides read TGTGCCAGCAGCTTCATGGATTCTAGGAATCAGCCCCAGCATTTT. As protein: CASSFMDSRNQPQHF. Full variable domain (remainder filled in from reference TRBV5-6 and TRBJ1-5): DAGVTQSPTHLIKTRGQQVTLRCSPKSGHDTVSWYQQALGQGPQFIFQYYEEEERQRGNFPDRFSGHQFPNYSSELNVNALLLGDSALYLCASSFMDSRNQPQHFGDGTRLSIL.

DNA of the CDR3: TGTGCCAGCAGAACGGGAGGGTTCAATGAGCAGTTCTTC. The encoded protein is CASRTGGFNEQFF. The chain employs TRBV2 and TRBJ2-1; 8 bases are a match to TRBD2. After removal of 6 bases from V and 6 bases from J, the junction contained 4 bases not matched to a gene. Germline CDR1 SNHLY, CDR2 FYNNEI. This CDR3 contains 13 residues.

The CDR3 loop is CASSPQGGAGLGYEQYF. CDR3 sequence (DNA): TGTGCCAGCAGCCCCCAAGGGGGGGCAGGGTTGGGCTACGAGCAGTACTTC. The chain couples TRBV7-3 to TRBJ2-7; D is perhaps TRBD2 (7 bases). Germline CDR1 SGHTA, CDR2 FQGTGA. This CDR3 comprises 17 residues. Trimming removed 5 bases from V and 3 bases from J, with 23 bases in between.

The V call is TRBV28, the J call TRBJ1-4; 7 bases are a match to TRBD1. Germline V lookup: CDR1 MDHEN, CDR2 SYDVKM. V gave up 6 bases and J gave up 8 bases; unmatched junction bases: 18. There are 17 residues in the CDR3. The CDR3 is CASRREDRFRRGEKLFF. The CDR3 DNA follows: TGTGCCAGCAGACGCGAGGACAGGTTCCGAAGGGGGGAAAAACTGTTTTTT.

This sequence joins TRBV4-1 and TRBJ1-1, with D unresolved. The germline V gene encodes CDR1 MGHRA and CDR2 YSYEKL. V lost 5 bases to trimming and J lost 4 bases, with 8 bases between them. The CDR3 is 12 amino acids. CDR3 coding DNA: TGCGCCAGCAGCGGAGGTGTCACTGAAGCTTTCTTT. Its translation is CASSGGVTEAFF.

The rearrangement uses TRBV5-5 and TRBJ2-5; 10 bases map to TRBD1. V lost 4 bases, J lost 5 bases, and 5 bases stayed unmatched. Germline V lookup: CDR1 SGHKS, CDR2 YYEKEE (reference sequence). The CDR3 is made up of 14 amino acids. The CDR3, as DNA: TGTGCCAGCAGCCCGGGACAGGGGTTGGAGACCCAGTACTTC. As protein: CASSPGQGLETQYF. Variable domain in full (rest from reference TRBV5-5 and TRBJ2-5): DAGVTQSPTHLIKTRGQQVTLRCSPISGHKSVSWYQQVLGQGPQFIFQYYEKEERGRGNFPDRFSARQFPNYSSELNVNALLLGDSALYLCASSPGQGLETQYFGPGTRLLVL.

This chain uses TRBV29-1 with TRBJ1-5; 7 bases align to TRBD1. Per the germline V gene, CDR1 is SQVTM and CDR2 is ANQGSEA. This CDR3 is 13 amino acids long. J gave up 4 bases and V 7 bases, and 7 bases lay outside the gene matches. The CDR3 reads CSARQGPNQPQHF. The CDR3 nucleotides read TGCAGCGCAAGACAGGGCCCAAATCAGCCCCAGCATTTT.

V and J are TRBV19 and TRBJ2-1; 12 nucleotides agree with TRBD2. The CDR3 runs 17 residues. Germline trimming cut 4 bases from V and 4 bases from J; bases unmatched to any gene: 8. The germline CDR1 and CDR2 sequences are LNHDA and SQIVND (reference sequence). The CDR3 loop reads CASSTSGRGGHYNEQFF. CDR3 nucleotides: TGTGCCAGTAGTACTAGCGGGAGGGGTGGGCATTACAATGAGCAGTTCTTC. Full variable domain (remainder filled in from reference TRBV19 and TRBJ2-1): DGGITQSPKYLFRKEGQNVTLSCEQNLNHDAMYWYRQDPGQGLRLIYYSQIVNDFQKGDIAEGYSVSREKKESFPLTVTSAQKNPTAFYLCASSTSGRGGHYNEQFFGPGTRLTVL.

The rearrangement uses TRBV5-1 and TRBJ2-6, with 8 bases fitting TRBD1. This CDR3 contains 19 residues. Losses at the gene ends were 2 bases for V and 0 bases for J; bases not matched to a gene: 10. Germline V gives CDR1 SGHRS, CDR2 YFSETQ. DNA of the CDR3: TGCGCCAGCAGCTTCACCTTCCAGGGGGCGAACTCTGGGGCCAACGTCCTGACTTTC. Amino acids: CASSFTFQGANSGANVLTF.

V and J are TRBV4-1 and TRBJ2-7, with D unclear. The CDR3 contains 16 residues. Per the germline V gene, CDR1 is MGHRA and CDR2 is YSYEKL. V lost 1 base and J lost 0, with 13 bases in between. CDR3 nucleotides: TGCGCCAGCAGCCAAGGCCCGGATGGGCGCTCCTACGAGCAGTACTTC. Translated: CASSQGPDGRSYEQYF.

The rearrangement uses TRBV4-1 and TRBJ2-3, with a weak D call TRBD2 (6 bases). The CDR3 runs 16 residues. V lost 3 bases and J 1 base, leaving 14 bases between the germline ends. Germline lookup yields CDR1 MGHRA and CDR2 YSYEKL. The CDR3 loop is CASSHLGSSRTDTQYF. DNA of the CDR3: TGCGCCAGCAGCCACCTCGGGAGTTCCCGCACAGATACGCAGTATTTT.

The J gene is TRBJ2-5, the V gene TRBV2; 7 bases agree with TRBD1. The V segment lost 4 bases and the J segment 0 bases; nucleotides outside the gene matches: 11. Per germline, CDR1 SNHLY and CDR2 FYNNEI. The CDR3 runs 17 residues. In nucleotides, the CDR3 is TGTGCCAGCAGTGCCTCTGAGGGGGCGGCCCACCAAGAGACCCAGTACTTC. Amino acid sequence: CASSASEGAAHQETQYF. Based on the CDR3 plus reference TRBV2 and TRBJ2-5, the full variable domain is EPEVTQTPSHQVTQMGQEVILRCVPISNHLYFYWYRQILGQKVEFLVSFYNNEISEKSEIFDDQFSVERPDGSNFTLKIRSTKLEDSAMYFCASSASEGAAHQETQYFGPGTRLLVL.

This chain uses TRBV5-1 with TRBJ1-5; 7 nucleotides agree with TRBD1. The germline V gene has CDR1 SGHRS and CDR2 YFSETQ. V was pared by 4 bases and J by 5 bases, with 6 bases of the junction left unmatched. The CDR3 sequence is 14 residues long. This CDR3 is CASSPGTEYQPQHF. The CDR3 region has the DNA TGCGCCAGCAGCCCGGGGACAGAATATCAGCCCCAGCATTTT.

This chain connects TRBV6-2 or TRBV6-3 to TRBJ1-5; no reliable D call. V gave up 2 bases and J gave up 11 bases, with 19 bases separating them. This CDR3 is 15 amino acids long. CDR1 and CDR2 from the germline V gene are MNHEY and SVGEGT. The CDR3 bases are TGTGCCAGCAGTTACGATGGAGGCGTTAACAAAGCCCAGCATTTT. Residues: CASSYDGGVNKAQHF.

In this sample, this clone turned up a few times. The genes are TRBV6-1 and TRBJ2-1; 7 bases map to TRBD2. V was clipped by 1 base and J by 7 bases; unmatched bases: 7. This CDR3 has 15 residues. Germline V gene lookup returns CDR1 MNHNS and CDR2 SASEGT. The CDR3: CASSEGLAALNEQFF. The CDR3 region has the DNA TGTGCCAGCAGTGAAGGCCTAGCGGCCTTAAATGAGCAGTTCTTC.

This chain connects TRBV6-5 to TRBJ2-7, with no clear D. There are 13 residues in the CDR3. The V gene's germline CDR1 is MNHEY and CDR2 SVGAGI. Trimming removed 6 bases from V and 3 bases from J, with 12 bases in between. CDR3 DNA: TGTGCCAGCAGGACTTCAAATTTCTACGAGCAGTACTTC. This sequence encodes CASRTSNFYEQYF.

The chain couples TRBV4-1 to TRBJ2-7; 8 bases agree with TRBD1. The junction had 2 bases not matched to a gene; V was cut back by 4 bases and J by 6 bases. Germline V gene data show CDR1 as MGHRA and CDR2 as YSYEKL. There are 12 residues in the CDR3. For the CDR3, the DNA is TGCGCCAGCAGCCCCCAGGGGGCCGAGCAGTACTTC. Its protein is CASSPQGAEQYF.

The chain has TRBV4-1 and TRBJ2-1; 8 nucleotides agree with TRBD2. The CDR3 length is 15 residues. V was pared by 6 bases and J by 3 bases, with 7 bases of the junction left unmatched. Germline loops: CDR1 MGHRA, CDR2 YSYEKL. This chain's CDR3 is CASRDGTRDYNEQFF. The CDR3 DNA reads TGCGCCAGCAGGGACGGGACTAGGGACTACAATGAGCAGTTCTTC.